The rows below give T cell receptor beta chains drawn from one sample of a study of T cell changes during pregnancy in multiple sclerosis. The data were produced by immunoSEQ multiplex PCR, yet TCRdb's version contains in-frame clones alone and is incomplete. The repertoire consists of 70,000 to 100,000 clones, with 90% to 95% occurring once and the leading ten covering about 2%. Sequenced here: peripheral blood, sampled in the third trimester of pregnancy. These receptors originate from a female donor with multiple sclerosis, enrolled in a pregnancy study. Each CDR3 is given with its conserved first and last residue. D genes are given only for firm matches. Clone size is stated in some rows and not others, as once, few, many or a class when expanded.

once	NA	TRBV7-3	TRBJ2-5	TGTGCCAGCAGCCTTTCGGGGAAAGAGACCCAGTACTTC	CASSLSGKETQYF
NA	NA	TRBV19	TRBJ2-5	TGTGCCAGTAATTCGGGGGAGACCCAGTACTTC	CASNSGETQYF
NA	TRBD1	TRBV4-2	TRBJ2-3	TGTGCCAGCAGCCAAGGGACACAGGGGAAGGAATATACGCAGTATTTT	CASSQGTQGKEYTQYF
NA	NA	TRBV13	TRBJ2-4	TGTGCCAGCAGCTCTCGGGGAAACATAGCCAAAAACATTCAGTACTTC	CASSSRGNIAKNIQYF
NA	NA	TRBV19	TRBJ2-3	TGTGCCAGTACTATGAGGAGCACAGATACGCAGTATTTT	CASTMRSTDTQYF
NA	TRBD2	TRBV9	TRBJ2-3	TGTGCCAGCAGTGCGGAACGACTAGCGGGCCCCTGGGCGGATACGCAGTATTTT	CASSAERLAGPWADTQYF
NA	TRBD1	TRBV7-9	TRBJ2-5	TGTGCCAGCAGGGCCGGGACAGAGAAAGAGACCCAGTACTTC	CASRAGTEKETQYF
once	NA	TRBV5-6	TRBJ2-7	TGTGCCAGCAGCAACCCCAGGGTCCACACCTACGAGCAGTACTTC	CASSNPRVHTYEQYF
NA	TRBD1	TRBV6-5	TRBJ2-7	TGTGCCAGCAGTTACTCTCAGGGGGCTGGCTACGAGCAGTACTTC	CASSYSQGAGYEQYF
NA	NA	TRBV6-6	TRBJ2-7	TGTGCCAGCAGACCCTTTTTACAGGGATACTACGAGCAGTACTTC	CASRPFLQGYYEQYF
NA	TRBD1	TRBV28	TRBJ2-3	TGTGCCAGCAGCTTTCTCGGACAGGCCAGTGTCACAGATACGCAGTATTTT	CASSFLGQASVTDTQYF
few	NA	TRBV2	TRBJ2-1	TGTGCCTCCTTAGCGGACTCCGGGAATGAGCAGTTCTTC	CASLADSGNEQFF
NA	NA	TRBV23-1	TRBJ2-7	TGCGCCAGCAGTCAATCGAGTCAGAAACTAACCTACGAGCAGTACTTC	CASSQSSQKLTYEQYF
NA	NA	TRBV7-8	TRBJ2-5	TGTGCCAGCAGCTTAGACGAAGCAGGGGCATGGGAGACCCAGTACTTC	CASSLDEAGAWETQYF
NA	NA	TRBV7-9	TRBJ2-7	TGTGCCAGCAGCTTAGCAGGGACTCGGACCTATGGGGAGCAGTACTTC	CASSLAGTRTYGEQYF
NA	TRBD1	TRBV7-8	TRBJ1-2	TGTGCCAGCAGCTTAGGGGACAGTAACTATGGCTACACCTTC	CASSLGDSNYGYTF
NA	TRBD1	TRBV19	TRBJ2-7	TGTGCCAGTAGTATAAGGGGGCCTCATGGCGAGGAGCAGTACTTC	CASSIRGPHGEEQYF
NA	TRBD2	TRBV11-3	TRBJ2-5	TGTGCCAGCAGCGCGGGGAGGGGCCAAGAGACCCAGTACTTC	CASSAGRGQETQYF
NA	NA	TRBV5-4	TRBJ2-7	TGTGCCAGCAGCTCCGGATTACAGAATCTCTACGAGCAGTACTTC	CASSSGLQNLYEQYF
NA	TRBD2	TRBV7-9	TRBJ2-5	TGTGCCAGCAGCCCCGGCGCGGGGGTAGAGACCCAGTACTTC	CASSPGAGVETQYF
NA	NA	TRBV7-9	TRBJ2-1	TGTGCCAGCAGCCTGGGCGCAGGTAATGAGCAGTTCTTC	CASSLGAGNEQFF
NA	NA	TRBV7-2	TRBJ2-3	TGTGCCAGCAGCTTACGCCCTAAGTTGGATACGCAGTATTTT	CASSLRPKLDTQYF
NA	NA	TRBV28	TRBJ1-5	TGTGCCAGCAGTTTTCGGACACCCGTTGATCAGCCCCAGCATTTT	CASSFRTPVDQPQHF
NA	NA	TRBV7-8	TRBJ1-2	TGTGCCAGCAGCCTGATTCCCCCGCGAAACTATGGCTACACCTTC	CASSLIPPRNYGYTF
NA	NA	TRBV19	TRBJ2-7	TGTGCCAGTAGTCCGAATCTACCGGGGGAAGACGAGCAGTACTTC	CASSPNLPGEDEQYF
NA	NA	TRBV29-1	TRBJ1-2	TGCAGCGTTGACCGGACAGAGATTTCCAACTATGGCTACACCTTC	CSVDRTEISNYGYTF
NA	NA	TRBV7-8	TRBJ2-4	TGTGCCAGCAGCCTAGGGGATTGGGCGGGGCGGGGAAACATTCAGTACTTC	CASSLGDWAGRGNIQYF
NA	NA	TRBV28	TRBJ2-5	TGTGCCAGCAGGATAACAGGAAAAGAGACCCAGTACTTC	CASRITGKETQYF
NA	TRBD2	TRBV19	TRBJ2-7	TGTGCCAGTAGTACTACTAGCGGGAGTATCTACGAGCAGTACTTC	CASSTTSGSIYEQYF
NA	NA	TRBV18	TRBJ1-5	TGTGCCAGCTCACCAGGTCGGAATCAGCCCCAGCATTTT	CASSPGRNQPQHF
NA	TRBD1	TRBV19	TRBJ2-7	TGTGCCAGTAGTGCAGGGACAGGAACCTACGAGCAGTACTTC	CASSAGTGTYEQYF
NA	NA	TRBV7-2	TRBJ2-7	TGTGCCAGCAGCTCCCGCAGAGAGGGCGGAAAGTACTTC	CASSSRREGGKYF
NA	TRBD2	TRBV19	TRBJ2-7	TGTGCCAGTAGTATAGGAACTAGCGGGAGTTACGAGCAGTACTTC	CASSIGTSGSYEQYF
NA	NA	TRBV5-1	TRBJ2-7	TGCGCCAGCAGCCCTGGCCACGGACCATCAGGGGGGACCGCTTTCTACGAGCAGTACTTC	CASSPGHGPSGGTAFYEQYF
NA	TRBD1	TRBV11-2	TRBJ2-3	TGTGCCAGCAGCCCGAGACAGGGACGGACAGATACGCAGTATTTT	CASSPRQGRTDTQYF
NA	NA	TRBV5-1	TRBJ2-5	TGCGCCAGCAGCTTCAACAGTGCTGAAAAAGAGACCCAGTACTTC	CASSFNSAEKETQYF
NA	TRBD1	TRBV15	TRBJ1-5	TGTGCCACCAGCAGGGGACAGAGTAGCAATCAGCCCCAGCATTTT	CATSRGQSSNQPQHF
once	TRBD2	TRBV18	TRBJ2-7	TGTGCCAGCTCACCGCGGACTAGCGGGAGTATTTACTACGAGCAGTACTTC	CASSPRTSGSIYYEQYF
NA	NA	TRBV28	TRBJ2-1	TGTGCCAGCAGCCGGGACACATTCAATGAGCAGTTCTTC	CASSRDTFNEQFF
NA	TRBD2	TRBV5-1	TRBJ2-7	TGCGCCAGCAGCTTGTCCCCGGGAGGGAAATACGAGCAGTACTTC	CASSLSPGGKYEQYF
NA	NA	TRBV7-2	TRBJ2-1	TGTGCCAGCAGCTTAGTTCGCAATGAGCAGTTCTTC	CASSLVRNEQFF
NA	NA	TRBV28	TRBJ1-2	TGTGCCAGCAGGGACGACAGTCGACCTTCGGGCTACACCTTC	CASRDDSRPSGYTF
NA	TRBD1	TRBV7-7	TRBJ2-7	TGTGCTAGCAGCCAGGGACAGGGGAGCTCCTACGAGCAGTACTTC	CASSQGQGSSYEQYF
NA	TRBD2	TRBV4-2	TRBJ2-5	TGTGCCAGCAGCCAAGATAGGGGACTAGCGGGAGGAGAGACCCAGTACTTC	CASSQDRGLAGGETQYF
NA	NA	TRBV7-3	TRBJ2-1	TGTGCCAGCAGCCTCCTAGGGGGACCGGATGAGCAGTTCTTC	CASSLLGGPDEQFF
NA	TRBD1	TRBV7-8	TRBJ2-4	TGTGCCAGCAGCCCCAGGAGGACAGGCTTAGCCAAAAACATTCAGTACTTC	CASSPRRTGLAKNIQYF
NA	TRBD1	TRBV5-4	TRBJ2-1	TGTGCCAGCAGCTTGAACAAGGGGGCCTCCTACAATGAGCAGTTCTTC	CASSLNKGASYNEQFF
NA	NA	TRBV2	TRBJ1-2	TGTGCCAGCAGGTTGGGCCCCTCTTATGGCTACACCTTC	CASRLGPSYGYTF
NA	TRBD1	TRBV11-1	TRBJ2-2	TGTGCCAGCAGCTTAAGCAGGGGGCGGACCGGGGAGCTGTTTTTT	CASSLSRGRTGELFF
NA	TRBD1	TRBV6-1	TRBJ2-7	TGTGCCAGCAGCAGGGACAGCATCTACGAGCAGTACTTC	CASSRDSIYEQYF
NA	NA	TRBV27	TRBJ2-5	TGTGCCACGAAAACGGGGATGAGGTTCGAGACCCAGTACTTC	CATKTGMRFETQYF
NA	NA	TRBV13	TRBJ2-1	TGTGCCAGCAGCTTCGGAGTTGGGGACACTGAGCAGTTCTTC	CASSFGVGDTEQFF
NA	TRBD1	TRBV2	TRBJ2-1	TGTGCCAGCGAAGATTTGCCGGGACAGGGGACCTACAATGAGCAGTTCTTC	CASEDLPGQGTYNEQFF
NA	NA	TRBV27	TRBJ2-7	TGTGCCAGCAGTAACTTCTACGAGCAGTACTTC	CASSNFYEQYF
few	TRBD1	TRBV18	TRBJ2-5	TGTGCCAGCTCACCACAGTCCCGGGACAGGGGCGAGACCCAGTACTTC	CASSPQSRDRGETQYF
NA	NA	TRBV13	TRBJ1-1	TGTGCCAGCAGCTTTTTTCAGGCGAACACTGAAGCTTTCTTT	CASSFFQANTEAFF
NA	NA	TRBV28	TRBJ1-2	TGTGCCAGCAGTCCCGGGAGGCGAGATGGCTACACCTTC	CASSPGRRDGYTF
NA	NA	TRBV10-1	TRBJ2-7	TGCGCCAGCAGCTCTCCCCGGGACATGTCCTACGAGCAGTACTTC	CASSSPRDMSYEQYF
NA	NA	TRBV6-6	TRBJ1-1	TGTGCCAGCAGTTACTCGAGCAAGTTGAACACTGAAGCTTTCTTT	CASSYSSKLNTEAFF
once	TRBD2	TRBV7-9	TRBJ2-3	TGTGCCAGCAGCTTATTAGCGGGAGGGTCCACAGATACGCAGTATTTT	CASSLLAGGSTDTQYF